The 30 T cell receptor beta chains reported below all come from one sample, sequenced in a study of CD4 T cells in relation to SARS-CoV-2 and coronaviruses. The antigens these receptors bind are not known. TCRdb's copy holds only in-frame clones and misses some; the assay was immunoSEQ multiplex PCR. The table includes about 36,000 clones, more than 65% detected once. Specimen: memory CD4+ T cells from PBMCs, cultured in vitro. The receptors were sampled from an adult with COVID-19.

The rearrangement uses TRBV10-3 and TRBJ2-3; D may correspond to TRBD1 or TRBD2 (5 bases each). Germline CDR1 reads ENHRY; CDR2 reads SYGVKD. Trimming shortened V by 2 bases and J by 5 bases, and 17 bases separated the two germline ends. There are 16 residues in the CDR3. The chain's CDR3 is CAISEIVPGAGDTQYF. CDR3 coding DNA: TGTGCCATCAGTGAGATAGTCCCCGGGGCAGGAGATACGCAGTATTTT.

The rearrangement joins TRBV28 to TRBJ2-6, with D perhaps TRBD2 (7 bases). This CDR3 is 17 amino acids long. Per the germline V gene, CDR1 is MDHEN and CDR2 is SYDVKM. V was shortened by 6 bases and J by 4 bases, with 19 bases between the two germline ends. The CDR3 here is CASSLNQGTTGANVLTF. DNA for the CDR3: TGTGCCAGCAGCCTCAATCAGGGGACTACAGGGGCCAACGTCCTGACTTTC.

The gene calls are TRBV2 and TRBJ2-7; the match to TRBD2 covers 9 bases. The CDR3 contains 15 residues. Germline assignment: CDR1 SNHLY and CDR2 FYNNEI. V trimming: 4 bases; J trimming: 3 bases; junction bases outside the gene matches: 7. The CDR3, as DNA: TGTGCCAGCAGTGTAGAGCTAGCGGGGATCTACGAGCAGTACTTC. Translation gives CASSVELAGIYEQYF.

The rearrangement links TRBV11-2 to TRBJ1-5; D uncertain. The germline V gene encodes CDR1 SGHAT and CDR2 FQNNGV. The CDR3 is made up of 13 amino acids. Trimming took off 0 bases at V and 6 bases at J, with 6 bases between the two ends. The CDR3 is CASSLDQSQPQHF. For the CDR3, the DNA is TGTGCCAGCAGCTTAGATCAAAGTCAGCCCCAGCATTTT. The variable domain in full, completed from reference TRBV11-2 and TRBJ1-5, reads EAGVAQSPRYKIIEKRQSVAFWCNPISGHATLYWYQQILGQGPKLLIQFQNNGVVDDSQLPKDRFSAERLKGVDSTLKIQPAKLEDSAVYLCASSLDQSQPQHFGDGTRLSIL.

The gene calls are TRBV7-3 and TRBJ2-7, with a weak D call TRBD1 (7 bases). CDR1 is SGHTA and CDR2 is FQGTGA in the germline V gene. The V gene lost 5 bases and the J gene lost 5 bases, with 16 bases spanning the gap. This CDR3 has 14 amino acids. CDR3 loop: CASSVQGSGDEQYF. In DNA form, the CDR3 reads TGTGCCAGCAGCGTACAGGGGTCGGGGGACGAGCAGTACTTC.

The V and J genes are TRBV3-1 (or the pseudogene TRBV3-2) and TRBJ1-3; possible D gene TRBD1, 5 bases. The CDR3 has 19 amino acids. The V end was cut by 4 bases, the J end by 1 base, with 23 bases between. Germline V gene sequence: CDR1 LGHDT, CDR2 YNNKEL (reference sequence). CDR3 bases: TGTGCCAGCAGCCCGCCCCTTCTTTCGGGACTACTTTCTGGAAACACCATATATTTT. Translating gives CASSPPLLSGLLSGNTIYF.

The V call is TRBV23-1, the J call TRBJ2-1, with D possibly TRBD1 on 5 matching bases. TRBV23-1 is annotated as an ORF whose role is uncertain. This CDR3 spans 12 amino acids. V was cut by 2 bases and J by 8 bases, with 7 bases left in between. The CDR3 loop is CASSQKGHEQFF. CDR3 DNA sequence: TGCGCCAGCAGTCAAAAGGGGCATGAGCAGTTCTTC.

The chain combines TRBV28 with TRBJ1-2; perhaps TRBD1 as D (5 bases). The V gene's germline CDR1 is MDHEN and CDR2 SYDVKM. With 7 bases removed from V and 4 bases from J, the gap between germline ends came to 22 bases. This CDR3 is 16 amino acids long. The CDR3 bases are TGTGCCAGCACCACCGGTGGGGCCGAGACCTTCTATGGCTACACCTTC. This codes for CASTTGGAETFYGYTF.

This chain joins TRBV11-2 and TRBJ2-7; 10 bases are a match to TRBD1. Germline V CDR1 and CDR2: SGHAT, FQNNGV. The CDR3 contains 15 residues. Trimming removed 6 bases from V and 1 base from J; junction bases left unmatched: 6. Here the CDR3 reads CASRRGQGLSYEQYF. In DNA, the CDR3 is TGTGCCAGCAGACGGGGACAGGGGTTGTCCTACGAGCAGTACTTC.

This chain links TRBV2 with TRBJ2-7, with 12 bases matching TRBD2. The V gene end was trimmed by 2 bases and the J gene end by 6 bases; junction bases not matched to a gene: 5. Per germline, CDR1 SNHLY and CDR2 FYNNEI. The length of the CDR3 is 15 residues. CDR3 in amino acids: CASSELRLAGVEQYF. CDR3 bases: TGTGCCAGCAGTGAACTTCGACTAGCGGGAGTCGAGCAGTACTTC.

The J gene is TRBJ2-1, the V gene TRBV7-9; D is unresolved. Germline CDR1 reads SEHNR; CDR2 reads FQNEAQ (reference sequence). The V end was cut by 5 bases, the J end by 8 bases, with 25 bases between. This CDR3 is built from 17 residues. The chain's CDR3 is CASSPQTHSSPTDEQFF. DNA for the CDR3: TGTGCCAGCAGCCCCCAGACCCACAGTTCACCCACCGATGAGCAGTTCTTC. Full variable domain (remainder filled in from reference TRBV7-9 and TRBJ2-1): DTGVSQNPRHKITKRGQNVTFRCDPISEHNRLYWYRQTLGQGPEFLTYFQNEAQLEKSRLLSDRFSAERPKGSFSTLEIQRTEQGDSAMYLCASSPQTHSSPTDEQFFGPGTRLTVL.

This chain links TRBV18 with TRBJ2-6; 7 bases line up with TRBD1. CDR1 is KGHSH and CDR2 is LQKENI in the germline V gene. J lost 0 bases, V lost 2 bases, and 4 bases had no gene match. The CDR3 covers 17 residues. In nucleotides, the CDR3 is TGTGCCAGCTCACCAGGGACAGCCCTCTCTGGGGCCAACGTCCTGACTTTC. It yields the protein CASSPGTALSGANVLTF.

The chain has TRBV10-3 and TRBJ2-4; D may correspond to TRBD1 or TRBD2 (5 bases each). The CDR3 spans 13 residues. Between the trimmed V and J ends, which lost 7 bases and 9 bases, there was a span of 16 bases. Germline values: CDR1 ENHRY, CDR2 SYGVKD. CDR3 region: CAITEGRDGIQYF. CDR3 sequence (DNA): TGTGCCATCACCGAGGGCAGGGATGGCATTCAGTACTTC.

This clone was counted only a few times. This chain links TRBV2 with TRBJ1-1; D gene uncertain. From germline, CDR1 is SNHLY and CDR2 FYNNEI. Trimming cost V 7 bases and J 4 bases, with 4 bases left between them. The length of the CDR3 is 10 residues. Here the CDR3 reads CASTRTEAFF. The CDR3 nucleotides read TGTGCCAGCACTCGCACTGAAGCTTTCTTT.

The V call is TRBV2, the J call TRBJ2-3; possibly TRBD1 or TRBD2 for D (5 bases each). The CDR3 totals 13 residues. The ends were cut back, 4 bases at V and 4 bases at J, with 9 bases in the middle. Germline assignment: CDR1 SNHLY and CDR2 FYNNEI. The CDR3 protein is CASSAQGPDTQYF. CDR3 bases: TGTGCCAGCAGTGCGCAGGGACCAGATACGCAGTATTTT.

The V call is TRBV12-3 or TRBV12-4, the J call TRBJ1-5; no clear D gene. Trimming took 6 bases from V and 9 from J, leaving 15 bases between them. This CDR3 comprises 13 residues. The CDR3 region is CASRRHQIPPQHF. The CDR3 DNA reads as TGTGCCAGCAGAAGACACCAGATTCCGCCCCAGCATTTT.

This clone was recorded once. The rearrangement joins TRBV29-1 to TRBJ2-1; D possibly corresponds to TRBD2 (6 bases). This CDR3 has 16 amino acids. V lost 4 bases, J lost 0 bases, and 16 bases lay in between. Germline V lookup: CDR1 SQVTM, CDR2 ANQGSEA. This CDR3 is CSVAGHRRASYNEQFF. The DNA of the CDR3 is TGCAGCGTTGCCGGCCATAGGAGGGCCTCCTACAATGAGCAGTTCTTC.

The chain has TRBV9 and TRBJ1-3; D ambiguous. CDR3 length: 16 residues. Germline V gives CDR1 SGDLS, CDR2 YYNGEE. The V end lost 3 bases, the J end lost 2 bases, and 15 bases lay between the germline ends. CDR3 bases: TGTGCCAGCAGCGACCGAGGGCGAACCACTGGAAACACCATATATTTT. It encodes CASSDRGRTTGNTIYF.

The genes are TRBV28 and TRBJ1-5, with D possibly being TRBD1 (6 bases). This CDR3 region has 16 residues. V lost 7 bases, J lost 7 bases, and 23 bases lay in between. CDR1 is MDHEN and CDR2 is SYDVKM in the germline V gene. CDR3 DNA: TGTGCCAGCACCCACGGACAGACAGCGCCGAGGCAGCCCCAGCATTTT. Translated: CASTHGQTAPRQPQHF.

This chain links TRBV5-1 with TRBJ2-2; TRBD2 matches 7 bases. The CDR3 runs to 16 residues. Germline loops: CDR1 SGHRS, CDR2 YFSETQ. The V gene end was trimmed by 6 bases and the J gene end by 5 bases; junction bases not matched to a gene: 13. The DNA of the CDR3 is TGCGCCAGCATCCCAATTGCGGGAGCTGGGACCGGGGAGCTGTTTTTT. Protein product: CASIPIAGAGTGELFF.

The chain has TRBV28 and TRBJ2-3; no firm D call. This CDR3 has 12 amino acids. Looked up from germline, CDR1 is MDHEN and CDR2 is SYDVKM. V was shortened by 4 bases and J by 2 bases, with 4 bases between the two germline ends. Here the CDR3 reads CASSSFTDTQYF. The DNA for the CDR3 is TGTGCCAGCAGTTCCTTCACAGATACGCAGTATTTT.

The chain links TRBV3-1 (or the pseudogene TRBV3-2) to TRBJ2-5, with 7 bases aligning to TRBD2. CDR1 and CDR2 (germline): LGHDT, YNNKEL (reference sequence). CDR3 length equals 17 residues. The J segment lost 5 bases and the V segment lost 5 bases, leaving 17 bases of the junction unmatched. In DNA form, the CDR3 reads TGTGCCAGCAGCAACAAACAACTAGCGCTCCTTCGGGAGACCCAGTACTTC. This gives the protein CASSNKQLALLRETQYF.

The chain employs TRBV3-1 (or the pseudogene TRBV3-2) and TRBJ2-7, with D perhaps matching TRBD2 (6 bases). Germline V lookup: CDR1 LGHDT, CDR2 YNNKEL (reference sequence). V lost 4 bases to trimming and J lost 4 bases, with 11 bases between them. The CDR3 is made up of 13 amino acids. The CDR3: CASSRREDYEQYF. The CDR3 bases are TGTGCCAGCAGCCGGAGGGAGGATTACGAGCAGTACTTC.

DNA of the CDR3: TGTGCCAGCAACACTGACACATCCAATCAGCCCCAGCATTTT. Encoded protein: CASNTDTSNQPQHF. This rearrangement joins TRBV28 to TRBJ1-5; D uncertain. Trimming stripped 7 bases from V and 3 bases from J, with 13 bases between. CDR3 size: 14 residues. Germline V gives CDR1 MDHEN, CDR2 SYDVKM.

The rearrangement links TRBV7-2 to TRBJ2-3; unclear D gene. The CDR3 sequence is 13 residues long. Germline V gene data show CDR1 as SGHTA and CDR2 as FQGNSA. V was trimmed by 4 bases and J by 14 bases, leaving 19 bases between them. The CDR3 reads CASSSDRHPRAYF. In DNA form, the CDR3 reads TGTGCCAGCAGCTCGGACCGGCACCCTAGGGCGTATTTT.

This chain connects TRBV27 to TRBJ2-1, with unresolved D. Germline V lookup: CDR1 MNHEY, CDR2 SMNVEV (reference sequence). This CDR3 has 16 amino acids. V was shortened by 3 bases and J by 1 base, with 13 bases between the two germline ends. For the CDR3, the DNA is TGTGCCAGCAGTTTGCTTTTGAGGAGATCCTACAATGAGCAGTTCTTC. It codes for CASSLLLRRSYNEQFF.

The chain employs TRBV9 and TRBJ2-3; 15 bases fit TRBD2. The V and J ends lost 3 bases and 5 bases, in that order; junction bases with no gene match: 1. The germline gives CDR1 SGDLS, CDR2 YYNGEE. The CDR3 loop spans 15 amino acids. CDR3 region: CASSAGLAGGDTQYF. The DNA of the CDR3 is TGTGCCAGCAGCGCGGGACTAGCGGGAGGAGATACGCAGTATTTT.

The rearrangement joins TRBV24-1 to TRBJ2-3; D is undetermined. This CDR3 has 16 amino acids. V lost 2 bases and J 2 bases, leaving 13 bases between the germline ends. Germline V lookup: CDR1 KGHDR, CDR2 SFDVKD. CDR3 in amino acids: CATSDWGSENTDTQYF. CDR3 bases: TGTGCCACCAGTGATTGGGGATCTGAGAACACAGATACGCAGTATTTT.

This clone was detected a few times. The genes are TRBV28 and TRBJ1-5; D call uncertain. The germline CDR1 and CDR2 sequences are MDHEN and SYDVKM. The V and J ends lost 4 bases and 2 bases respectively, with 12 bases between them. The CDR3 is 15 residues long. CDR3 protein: CASSYKVEGNQPQHF. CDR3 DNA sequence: TGTGCCAGCAGTTATAAGGTAGAGGGCAATCAGCCCCAGCATTTT.

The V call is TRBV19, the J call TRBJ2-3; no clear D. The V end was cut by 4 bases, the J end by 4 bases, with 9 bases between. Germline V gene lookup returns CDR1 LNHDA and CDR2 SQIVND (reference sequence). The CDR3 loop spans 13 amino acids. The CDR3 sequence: CASSSTPADTQYF. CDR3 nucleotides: TGTGCCAGTAGTAGTACCCCGGCAGATACGCAGTATTTT.